Detailed here is one TCR beta chain. The data derive from a study of cytotoxic CD8 clonotypes in ibrutinib-treated CLL. Germline CDR1 reads SGHTA; CDR2 reads FQGNSA. This CDR3 is built from 15 residues. With 0 bases removed from V and 2 bases from J, the gap between germline ends came to 5 bases. The protocol was immunoSEQ multiplex PCR, while the TCRdb copy is restricted to in-frame clones and leaves out a portion. The table lists 100,000 to 150,000 clones, 80% to 90% of them singletons, with under 2.5% in the top ten. This specimen was PBMCs, taken after 24 months of ibrutinib treatment. This chain connects TRBV7-2 to TRBJ2-6; D is uncertain. This clonotype was obtained from a human donor with chronic lymphocytic leukemia. The CDR3 DNA sequence: TGTGCCAGCAGCTTAGCTGGTCCTGGGGCCAACGTCCTGACTTTC. Its protein is CASSLAGPGANVLTF. Using reference TRBV7-2 and TRBJ2-6 for the parts outside the CDR3, the full variable domain is GAGVSQSPSNKVTEKGKDVELRCDPISGHTALYWYRQSLGQGLEFLIYFQGNSAPDKSGLPSDRFSAERTGGSVSTLTIQRTQQEDSAVYLCASSLAGPGANVLTFGAGSRLTVL.